This TCR beta chain was recorded in a study of neurological immune-mediated disorders. TCRdb fed the 5' RACE reads into MiXCR, producing one record per CDR3 protein. The data hold roughly 32,000 distinct CDR3 sequences, with approximately 6% observed a single time. The sorted-subset TCR libraries were prepared using some 1 million CD4+ or CD8+ T cells as the starting material. Study-level results: Falling below healthy controls, multiple sclerosis showed the least TCR clonal expansion, while HTLV-1-associated myelopathy showed the most. Private repertoires in all groups were suggested by the absence of shared CDR3 amino acid sequences among expanded clones across subjects.

This clonotype was observed at least ten times. Its target is not known. CDR3 length: 14 residues. The ends were cut back, 4 bases at V and 7 bases at J, with 17 bases in the middle. Per germline, CDR1 SGDLS and CDR2 YYNGEE. This receptor was obtained from a woman aged 45 to 65 in good health. V and J are TRBV9 and TRBJ2-5, with unresolved D. The sequencing input was CD4+ T cells from blood. The CDR3 protein is CASSPQTGTGTQYF. DNA of the CDR3: TGTGCCAGCAGCCCCCAGACCGGTACGGGGACCCAGTACTTC.